Shown below are 26 T cell receptor beta chains from a single sample sequenced in a study of Ad26.COV2.S vaccination and SARS-CoV-2 variants (dated by TCRdb to about 2021). Explained via the paper, the treatment or condition label denotes: some 19 received Ad26.COV2.S at low or high dose, single or two shots; roughly 5 received placebo; per-sample allocation not given. For vaccine and placebo recipients, repertoires were sequenced using samples collected on day 63 after the first injection. The method was the immunoSEQ multiplex PCR assay. TCRdb obtained this table from immuneACCESS and retained in-frame rearrangements with V and J assigned. These tables miss some clones; where compared with another copy, unresolved V genes account for less than half of the shortfall, and the remainder is unexplained. This sample lists about half a million clones; roughly 87% were detected once. About 1.5% of the sample is held by the ten biggest clonotypes.

This specimen was peripheral blood, taken in a trial of Ad26.COV2.S vaccine versus placebo. Receptors originate from a person between 18 and 65 years old who received the Ad26.COV2.S COVID-19 vaccine or a placebo.

The chain is built from TRBV6-6 and TRBJ1-5; 10 bases line up with TRBD1. V was pared by 10 bases and J by 3 bases, with 6 bases of the junction left unmatched. The CDR3 consists of 14 residues. Germline loops: CDR1 MNHNY, CDR2 SVGAGI (reference sequence). For the CDR3, the DNA is TGTGCCATACAGACAGGGGGCCTCAATCAGCCCCAGCATTTT. This codes for CAIQTGGLNQPQHF.

This rearrangement joins TRBV5-1 to TRBJ1-2; a possible D gene is TRBD1 (5 bases). There are 13 residues in the CDR3. V was trimmed by 0 bases and J by 8 bases, leaving 11 bases between them. Germline values: CDR1 SGHRS, CDR2 YFSETQ. The DNA of the CDR3 is TGCGCCAGCAGCTTGGAAACAGGCGGCGGCTACACCTTC. Translating it yields CASSLETGGGYTF.

The genes are TRBV27 and TRBJ1-1, with D hard to call. The V end lost 2 bases, the J end lost 3 bases, and 10 bases lay between the germline ends. CDR1 and CDR2 (germline): MNHEY, SMNVEV (reference sequence). The CDR3 length is 14 residues. The CDR3, as DNA: TGTGCCAGCAGTTTAATCCCGGGGTACACTGAAGCTTTCTTT. Protein sequence: CASSLIPGYTEAFF.

There are a few counts of this clone. This chain connects TRBV10-1 to TRBJ1-1; D call uncertain. V was clipped by 5 bases and J by 2 bases, with 9 bases between them. Germline CDR1 is WNHNN and CDR2 is SYGVQD (reference sequence). The CDR3 covers 13 residues. This chain's CDR3 is CASSRAGNTEAFF. CDR3 nucleotides: TGCGCCAGCAGTCGGGCCGGCAACACTGAAGCTTTCTTT.

This chain uses TRBV9 with TRBJ2-2, with D uncertain. The CDR3 is 17 amino acids. Germline V lookup: CDR1 SGDLS, CDR2 YYNGEE. V shed 0 bases and J shed 0 bases, with 12 bases lying between them. The CDR3 protein is CASSVGRGGTNTGELFF. The CDR3 coding sequence is TGTGCCAGCAGCGTAGGACGTGGCGGCACGAACACCGGGGAGCTGTTTTTT. The full variable domain, rest sourced from reference TRBV9 and TRBJ2-2, is DSGVTQTPKHLITATGQRVTLRCSPRSGDLSVYWYQQSLDQGLQFLIQYYNGEERAKGNILERFSAQQFPDLHSELNLSSLELGDSALYFCASSVGRGGTNTGELFFGEGSRLTVL.

The rearrangement joins TRBV4-2 to TRBJ2-2; 9 bases align to TRBD2. The germline V gene encodes CDR1 LGHNA and CDR2 YNFKEQ. Losses at the gene ends were 4 bases for V and 4 bases for J; bases not matched to a gene: 7. The CDR3 contains 16 residues. CDR3 in amino acids: CASSPRAGGITGELFF. In nucleotides, the CDR3 is TGTGCCAGCAGCCCACGAGCGGGAGGAATCACCGGGGAGCTGTTTTTT.

The genes are TRBV7-2 and TRBJ2-3, with D possibly being TRBD1 or TRBD2 (5 bases each). Between the trimmed V and J ends, which lost 1 base and 7 bases, there was a span of 12 bases. Germline loops: CDR1 SGHTA, CDR2 FQGNSA. The CDR3 spans 14 residues. CDR3 protein: CASSLGAGGNTQYF. CDR3 bases: TGTGCCAGCAGCTTAGGAGCTGGGGGAAATACGCAGTATTTT.

V gene TRBV6-5 combines with J gene TRBJ1-1; no reliable D call. From germline, CDR1 is MNHEY and CDR2 SVGAGI. Between the trimmed V and J ends, which lost 5 bases and 4 bases, there was a span of 14 bases. This CDR3 is 14 amino acids long. The CDR3 protein is CASSLVSGSTEAFF. Here the CDR3 DNA reads TGTGCCAGCAGTCTTGTGTCGGGGAGCACTGAAGCTTTCTTT.

CDR3 bases: TGTGCCACAAAAGACCGGGACAGGGATTTAAATGAGCAGTTCTTC. It translates to CATKDRDRDLNEQFF. The chain is built from TRBV2 and TRBJ2-1, with 9 positions matching TRBD1. V lost 10 bases, J lost 7 bases, and 14 bases stayed unmatched. This CDR3 is 15 amino acids long. Germline CDR1 is SNHLY and CDR2 is FYNNEI. Supplemented by reference TRBV2 and TRBJ2-1, the full variable domain reads EPEVTQTPSHQVTQMGQEVILRCVPISNHLYFYWYRQILGQKVEFLVSFYNNEISEKSEIFDDQFSVERPDGSNFTLKIRSTKLEDSAMYFCATKDRDRDLNEQFFGPGTRLTVL.

This sequence joins TRBV29-1 and TRBJ2-1; TRBD2 matches at 11 bases. The CDR3 is 14 residues long. Germline CDR1 SQVTM, CDR2 ANQGSEA. V was pared by 6 bases and J by 5 bases, with 6 bases of the junction left unmatched. The CDR3: CSVILAGVHNEQFF. CDR3 sequence (DNA): TGCAGCGTCATACTAGCGGGAGTACACAATGAGCAGTTCTTC.

The gene calls are TRBV11-2 and TRBJ2-1; 11 bases are a match to TRBD2. The V segment lost 5 bases and the J segment 5 bases; nucleotides outside the gene matches: 11. The CDR3 loop spans 17 amino acids. Germline CDR1 is SGHAT and CDR2 is FQNNGV. In nucleotides, the CDR3 is TGTGCCAGCAGCCTTGCCCTGGGACTAGCGGACAACAATGAGCAGTTCTTC. Its protein is CASSLALGLADNNEQFF.

The chain recombines TRBV13 with TRBJ2-1; TRBD1 agrees at 8 bases. The J segment lost 14 bases and the V segment lost 5 bases, leaving 8 bases of the junction unmatched. CDR1 and CDR2 from the germline V gene are PRHDT and FYEKMQ (reference sequence). The length of the CDR3 is 12 residues. The CDR3 sequence is CASSPSRGREFF. CDR3 nucleotides: TGTGCCAGCAGCCCTTCCAGGGGGCGCGAGTTCTTC.

DNA of the CDR3: TGTGCCAGTAGCCCCGGGGGACAGTTCACTGAAGCTTTCTTT. Translation gives CASSPGGQFTEAFF. J is TRBJ1-1 and V is TRBV19; TRBD1 matches 7 bases. CDR3 length equals 14 residues. Trimming took 6 bases from V and 4 from J; bases not matched to a gene: 8. Germline loops: CDR1 LNHDA, CDR2 SQIVND (reference sequence). The full variable domain, with the rest looked up from reference TRBV19 and TRBJ1-1, is DGGITQSPKYLFRKEGQNVTLSCEQNLNHDAMYWYRQDPGQGLRLIYYSQIVNDFQKGDIAEGYSVSREKKESFPLTVTSAQKNPTAFYLCASSPGGQFTEAFFGQGTRLTVV.

The chain uses TRBV30 and TRBJ2-3; no firm D call. V was clipped by 5 bases and J by 7 bases, with 10 bases between them. The CDR3 has 11 residues. Germline V gives CDR1 GTSNPN, CDR2 SVGIG (reference sequence). The CDR3 bases are TGTGCCTGGGCCCTCGCGCATACGCAGTATTTT. Translating it yields CAWALAHTQYF.

This rearrangement joins TRBV9 to TRBJ1-6; D may be TRBD1 (5 bases). V was trimmed by 0 bases and J by 7 bases, leaving 11 bases between them. Germline-derived CDR1 and CDR2 are SGDLS and YYNGEE. This CDR3 has 15 residues. The CDR3 region is CASSVEGRTNSPLHF. The CDR3 coding sequence is TGTGCCAGCAGCGTAGAGGGGAGGACCAATTCACCCCTCCACTTT.

This clone appeared a single time. V usage is TRBV28 and J usage is TRBJ2-5, with D possibly being TRBD2 (6 bases). The germline V gene has CDR1 MDHEN and CDR2 SYDVKM. The CDR3 runs to 16 residues. The V and J ends lost 7 bases and 2 bases respectively, with 20 bases between them. The CDR3, as DNA: TGTGCCAGCAAGGGAGGCCCGTCCTTGCCACAAGAGACCCAGTACTTC. Translated: CASKGGPSLPQETQYF.

This clone has a handful of counts. The rearrangement uses TRBV12-5 and TRBJ2-1; D may be TRBD2 (5 bases). This CDR3 has 16 residues. CDR1 and CDR2 from the germline V gene are LGHNT and FRNRAP. V was cut by 2 bases and J by 0 bases, with 11 bases left in between. The CDR3 coding sequence is TGTGCTAGTGGTTTGAATACCCGGGGCTCCTACAATGAGCAGTTCTTC. It specifies CASGLNTRGSYNEQFF.

V and J are TRBV7-3 and TRBJ2-1; no reliable D call. CDR1 and CDR2 from the germline V gene are SGHTA and FQGTGA. The CDR3 is made up of 18 amino acids. V was clipped by 4 bases and J by 3 bases, with 22 bases between them. The DNA for the CDR3 is TGTGCCAGCAGCTCGAAAGCCCCCCGGATGGGTGGCTACAATGAGCAGTTCTTC. This gives the protein CASSSKAPRMGGYNEQFF.

This chain joins TRBV19 and TRBJ2-1, with 7 bases matching TRBD2. Germline values: CDR1 LNHDA, CDR2 SQIVND (reference sequence). The V and J ends lost 5 bases and 0 bases, in that order; junction bases with no gene match: 7. CDR3 length equals 16 residues. DNA for the CDR3: TGTGCCAGTAGTCCGAGCGGGGTCCGCTCCTACAATGAGCAGTTCTTC. This sequence encodes CASSPSGVRSYNEQFF.

The chain links TRBV19 to TRBJ1-1, with D maybe TRBD1 (6 bases). Trimming took 7 bases from V and 2 from J, leaving 8 bases between them. CDR3 size: 12 residues. Germline V lookup: CDR1 LNHDA, CDR2 SQIVND (reference sequence). The CDR3 protein is CASIQGNTEAFF. The CDR3 DNA sequence: TGTGCCAGTATACAGGGTAACACTGAAGCTTTCTTT.

The chain carries TRBV7-9 and TRBJ1-1; D gene ambiguous. V lost 7 bases and J 0 bases, leaving 9 bases between the germline ends. CDR3 length equals 13 residues. Looked up from germline, CDR1 is SEHNR and CDR2 is FQNEAQ (reference sequence). The CDR3 DNA follows: TGTGCCAGCATGGCAGACATGAACACTGAAGCTTTCTTT. Protein product: CASMADMNTEAFF.

The V call is TRBV5-1, the J call TRBJ1-1; no definite D call. The CDR3 consists of 12 residues. V lost 5 bases and J 1 base, leaving 6 bases between the germline ends. Looked up from germline, CDR1 is SGHRS and CDR2 is YFSETQ. The CDR3 region has the DNA TGCGCCAGCAGTGCTCAGAACACTGAAGCTTTCTTT. The encoded protein is CASSAQNTEAFF.

Only one count was recorded for this clone. The chain joins TRBV13 to TRBJ1-1; 7 bases align to TRBD1. V lost 3 bases to trimming and J lost 10 bases; unmatched junction nucleotides: 8. Germline V lookup: CDR1 PRHDT, CDR2 FYEKMQ (reference sequence). This CDR3 contains 13 residues. Here the CDR3 reads CASSLTGAGGAFF. The CDR3 coding sequence is TGTGCCAGCAGCTTGACAGGAGCAGGGGGAGCTTTCTTT.

The rearrangement joins TRBV4-1 to TRBJ2-1, with D perhaps matching TRBD2 (6 bases). Germline V gene data show CDR1 as MGHRA and CDR2 as YSYEKL. The CDR3 extends over 16 amino acids. Deletions cut 1 base from V and 6 bases from J, with 16 bases between. The CDR3, as DNA: TGCGCCAGCAGCCAAGTGTCACTTGCGGGGCTCAATGAGCAGTTCTTC. Its translation is CASSQVSLAGLNEQFF.

The chain combines TRBV28 with TRBJ2-3; tentative D call: TRBD2 (6 bases). The length of the CDR3 is 14 residues. V lost 4 bases, J lost 4 bases, and 12 bases lay in between. CDR1 MDHEN and CDR2 SYDVKM come from the germline V gene. CDR3 DNA: TGTGCCAGCAGTTGGGCTAGCGCCCCAGATACGCAGTATTTT. Its protein is CASSWASAPDTQYF.

This chain uses TRBV7-8 with TRBJ1-3, with D hard to call. V lost 2 bases and J 4 bases, leaving 12 bases between the germline ends. Per germline, CDR1 SGHVS and CDR2 FQNEAQ. This CDR3 is 15 amino acids long. The CDR3 protein is CASSLRSGGGNTIYF. The CDR3 bases are TGTGCCAGCAGCTTACGGTCAGGCGGAGGAAACACCATATATTTT.